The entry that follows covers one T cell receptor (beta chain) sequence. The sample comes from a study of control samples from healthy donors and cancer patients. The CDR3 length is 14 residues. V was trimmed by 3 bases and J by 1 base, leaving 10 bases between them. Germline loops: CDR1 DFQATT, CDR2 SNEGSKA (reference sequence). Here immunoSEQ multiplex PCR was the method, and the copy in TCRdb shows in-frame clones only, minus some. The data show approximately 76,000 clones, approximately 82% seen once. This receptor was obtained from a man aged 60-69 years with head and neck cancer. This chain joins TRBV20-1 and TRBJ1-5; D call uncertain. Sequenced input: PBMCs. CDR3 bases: TGCAGTGCTAGTTCTCTTACAAGCAATCAGCCCCAGCATTTT. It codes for CSASSLTSNQPQHF.